The 7 T cell receptor beta chains below come from one sample, sequenced in a study of blood T cell repertoires in COVID-19. The protocol was immunoSEQ multiplex PCR, while the TCRdb copy is restricted to in-frame clones and leaves out a portion. Here the sample spans approximately 190,000 clones, 70% to 90% being singletons. The sample was peripheral blood. All receptors come from a middle-aged woman who had recovered from COVID-19.

The rearrangement uses TRBV14 and TRBJ1-3, with 9 bases lining up with TRBD1. The V gene's germline CDR1 is SGHDN and CDR2 FVKESK. V lost 0 bases to trimming and J lost 2 bases; unmatched junction nucleotides: 2. This CDR3 is 16 amino acids long. CDR3 DNA: TGTGCCAGCAGCCAAGATAACAGGGGGCCTGGAAACACCATATATTTT. Translating it yields CASSQDNRGPGNTIYF.

The J gene is TRBJ1-1, the V gene TRBV30; D is perhaps TRBD1 (5 bases). V was cut by 3 bases and J by 3 bases, with 11 bases left in between. CDR1 GTSNPN and CDR2 SVGIG come from the germline V gene (reference sequence). CDR3 length equals 13 residues. The CDR3 nucleotides read TGTGCCTGGAGGGGTGACAGTTACACTGAAGCTTTCTTT. Encoded protein: CAWRGDSYTEAFF.

The table lists this clone with a few counts. The chain recombines TRBV19 with TRBJ1-1; 7 bases are a match to TRBD1. Trimming removed 9 bases from V and 0 bases from J; junction bases left unmatched: 4. Germline CDR1 reads LNHDA; CDR2 reads SQIVND (reference sequence). CDR3 length: 13 amino acids. CDR3 DNA sequence: TGTGCCAGCCAGACAGGGATGAACACTGAAGCTTTCTTT. As protein: CASQTGMNTEAFF. Using reference TRBV19 and TRBJ1-1 for the parts outside the CDR3, the full variable domain is DGGITQSPKYLFRKEGQNVTLSCEQNLNHDAMYWYRQDPGQGLRLIYYSQIVNDFQKGDIAEGYSVSREKKESFPLTVTSAQKNPTAFYLCASQTGMNTEAFFGQGTRLTVV.

This chain links TRBV28 with TRBJ1-1; no reliable D call. V dropped 2 bases and J dropped 5 bases, with 33 bases sitting between them. Germline V lookup: CDR1 MDHEN, CDR2 SYDVKM. CDR3 size: 21 residues. CDR3 protein: CASSLRSSFRRPRSVGTEAFF. The CDR3, as DNA: TGTGCCAGCAGTTTACGTTCCTCATTCAGGAGGCCCCGTTCGGTGGGTACTGAAGCTTTCTTT.

The chain joins TRBV4-3 to TRBJ2-1, with 8 bases that match TRBD2. The CDR3 loop spans 15 amino acids. Unmatched junction bases numbered 1, after V lost 0 bases and J lost 3 bases. Looked up from germline, CDR1 is LGHNA and CDR2 is YSLEER. The CDR3 coding sequence is TGCGCCAGCAGCCAAGATACTAGCGGCTACAATGAGCAGTTCTTC. This codes for CASSQDTSGYNEQFF.

This chain connects TRBV5-1 to TRBJ2-2; D possibly corresponds to TRBD1 (6 bases). This CDR3 is 16 amino acids long. Trimming removed 4 bases at V and 0 bases at J, with 13 bases between. CDR1 and CDR2 from the germline V gene are SGHRS and YFSETQ. The CDR3 DNA reads TGCGCCAGCAGCAGCGGACAGCCAGCGAACACCGGGGAGCTGTTTTTT. As protein: CASSSGQPANTGELFF.

The CDR3 DNA reads TGTGCCAGCAGCCCGGGGGACAGGGGACCAGATACGCAGTATTTT. This gives the protein CASSPGDRGPDTQYF. The chain is built from TRBV7-2 and TRBJ2-3, with TRBD1 matching 10 bases. After removal of 5 bases from V and 4 bases from J, the junction contained 6 bases not matched to a gene. The length of the CDR3 is 15 residues. The germline V gene encodes CDR1 SGHTA and CDR2 FQGNSA.